This entry is about one T cell receptor beta chain. As processed by the authors: It was from reference gene primer amplification that nucleated cell counts were estimated. The repertoire was sequenced with immunoSEQ multiplex PCR; TCRdb's copy has only in-frame clones and lacks some. V, J and clone size derive from that table, while D and trimming were established from the DNA sequence. The sample records approximately 440,000 clones, around 87% being singletons. This entry comes from a study of blood T cell repertoires in COVID-19. On the study more broadly: The analysed material was cDNA or gDNA that came from T cells, B-cell-depleted T cells, or PBMCs.

Clinical history as reported by participants underpinned cohort assignment. Recovery meant two consecutive negative NP/OP PCR tests, professional clearance, or resolved symptoms. Germline V lookup: CDR1 LNHDA, CDR2 SQIVND (reference sequence). Losses at the gene ends were 5 bases for V and 1 base for J; bases not matched to a gene: 4. The CDR3 length is 14 residues. The clonotype was recovered from a woman aged 18-30 years who had recovered from COVID-19. This chain joins TRBV19 and TRBJ1-1; 7 nucleotides line up with TRBD1. Sequencing used PBMCs or T cells enriched from blood (not recorded which). The chain's CDR3 is CASSLRDRNTEAFF. The DNA for the CDR3 is TGTGCCAGTAGTCTCCGGGACAGGAACACTGAAGCTTTCTTT.